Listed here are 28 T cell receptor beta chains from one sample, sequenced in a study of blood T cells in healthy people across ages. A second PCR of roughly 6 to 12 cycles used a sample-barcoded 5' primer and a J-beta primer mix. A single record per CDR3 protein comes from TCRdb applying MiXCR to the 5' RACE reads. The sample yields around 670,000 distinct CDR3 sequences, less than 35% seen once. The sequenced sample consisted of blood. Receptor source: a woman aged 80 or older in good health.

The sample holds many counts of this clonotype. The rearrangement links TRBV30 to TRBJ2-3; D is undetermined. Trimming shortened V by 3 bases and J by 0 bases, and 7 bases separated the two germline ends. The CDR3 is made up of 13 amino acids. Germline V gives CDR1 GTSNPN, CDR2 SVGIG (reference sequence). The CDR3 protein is CAWRETSTDTQYF. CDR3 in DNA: TGTGCCTGGAGGGAGACTAGCACAGATACGCAGTATTTT.

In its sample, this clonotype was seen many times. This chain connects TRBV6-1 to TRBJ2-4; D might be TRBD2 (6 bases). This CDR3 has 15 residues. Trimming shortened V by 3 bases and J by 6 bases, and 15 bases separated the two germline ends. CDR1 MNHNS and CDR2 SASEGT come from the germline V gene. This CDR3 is CASSDSGRSGNIQYF. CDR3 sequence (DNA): TGTGCCAGCAGTGACTCAGGGCGTAGCGGAAACATTCAGTACTTC.

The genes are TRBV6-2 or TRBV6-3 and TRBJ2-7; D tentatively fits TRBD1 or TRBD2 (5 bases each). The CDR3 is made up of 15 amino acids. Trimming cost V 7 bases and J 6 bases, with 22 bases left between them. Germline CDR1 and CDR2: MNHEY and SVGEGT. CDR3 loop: CASTNTGSGASEQYF. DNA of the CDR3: TGTGCCAGCACTAATACGGGATCCGGGGCCTCCGAGCAGTACTTC.

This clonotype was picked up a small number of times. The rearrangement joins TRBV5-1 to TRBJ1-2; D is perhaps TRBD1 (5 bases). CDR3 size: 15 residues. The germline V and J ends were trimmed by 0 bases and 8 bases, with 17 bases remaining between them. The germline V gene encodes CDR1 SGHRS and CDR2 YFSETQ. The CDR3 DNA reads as TGCGCCAGCAGCTTGGACGGGACCATGACTCGGGGCTACACCTTC. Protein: CASSLDGTMTRGYTF.

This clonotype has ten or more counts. CDR3 bases: TGCAGTGCTAGTCCGTGGGACTATGGCTACACCTTC. This codes for CSASPWDYGYTF. The chain recombines TRBV20-1 with TRBJ1-2; D remains ambiguous. V dropped 3 bases and J dropped 3 bases, with 8 bases sitting between them. The CDR3 has 12 amino acids. CDR1 is DFQATT, CDR2 SNEGSKA, per germline (reference sequence).

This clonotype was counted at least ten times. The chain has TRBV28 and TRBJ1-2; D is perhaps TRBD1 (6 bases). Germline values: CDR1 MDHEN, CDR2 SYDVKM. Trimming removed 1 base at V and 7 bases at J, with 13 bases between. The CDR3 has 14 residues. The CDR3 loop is CASSLSSGASGYTF. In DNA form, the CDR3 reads TGTGCCAGCAGTTTATCATCGGGGGCCTCTGGCTACACCTTC.

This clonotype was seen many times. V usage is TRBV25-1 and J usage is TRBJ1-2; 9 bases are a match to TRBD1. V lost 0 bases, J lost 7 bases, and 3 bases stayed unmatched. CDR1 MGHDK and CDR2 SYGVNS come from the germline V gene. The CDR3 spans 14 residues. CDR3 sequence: CASSEYPGQGGYTF. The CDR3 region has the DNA TGTGCCAGCAGTGAATATCCGGGACAGGGTGGCTACACCTTC.

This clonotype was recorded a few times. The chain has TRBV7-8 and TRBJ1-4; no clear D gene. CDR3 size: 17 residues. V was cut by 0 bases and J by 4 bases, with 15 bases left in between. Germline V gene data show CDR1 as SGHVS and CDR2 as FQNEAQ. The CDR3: CASSLAGRLLSNEKLFF. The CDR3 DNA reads TGTGCCAGCAGCTTAGCCGGTCGTCTGCTGAGTAATGAAAAACTGTTTTTT.

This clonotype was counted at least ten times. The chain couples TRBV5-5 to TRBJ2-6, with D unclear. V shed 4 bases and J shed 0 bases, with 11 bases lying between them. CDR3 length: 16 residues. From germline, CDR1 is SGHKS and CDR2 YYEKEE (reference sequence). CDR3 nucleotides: TGTGCCAGCAGCACGAGTGAGGTCTCTGGGGCCAACGTCCTGACTTTC. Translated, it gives CASSTSEVSGANVLTF.

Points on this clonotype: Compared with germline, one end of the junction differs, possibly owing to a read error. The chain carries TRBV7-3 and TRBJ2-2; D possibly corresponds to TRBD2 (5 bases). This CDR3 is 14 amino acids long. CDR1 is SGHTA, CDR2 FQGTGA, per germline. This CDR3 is CASSFSRNTGERFF. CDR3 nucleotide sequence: TGTGCCAGCAGCTTTTCTAGGAACACCGGGGAGCGGTTTTTT.

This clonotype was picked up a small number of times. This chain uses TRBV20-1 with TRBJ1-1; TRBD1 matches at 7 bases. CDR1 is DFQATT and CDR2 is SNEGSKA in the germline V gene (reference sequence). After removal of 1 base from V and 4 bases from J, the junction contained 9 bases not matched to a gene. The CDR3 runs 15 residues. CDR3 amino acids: CSARVRERGLTEAFF. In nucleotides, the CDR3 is TGCAGTGCTAGAGTACGTGAGAGGGGGCTCACTGAAGCTTTCTTT.

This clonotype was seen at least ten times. CDR3 residues: CASSQDSRQEETQYF. CDR3 DNA: TGTGCCAGCAGCCAAGATTCGAGACAGGAAGAGACCCAGTACTTC. The chain combines TRBV3-1 with TRBJ2-5, with D possibly TRBD1 on 6 matching bases. Germline loops: CDR1 LGHDT, CDR2 YNNKEL (reference sequence). With 0 bases removed from V and 3 bases from J, the gap between germline ends came to 11 bases. This CDR3 has 15 amino acids.

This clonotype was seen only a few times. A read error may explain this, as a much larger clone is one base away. CDR3 protein: CSAPTSSSSYNEQYF. In nucleotides, the CDR3 is TGCAGCGCTCCGACTAGCTCCAGCTCCTACAATGAGCAGTACTTC. The rearrangement joins TRBV29-1 to TRBJ2-1, with 7 bases matching TRBD2. The end of the DNA aligns better with TRBJ2-7, so the J call may be wrong. Germline CDR1 reads SQVTM; CDR2 reads ANQGSEA. The CDR3 loop spans 15 amino acids.

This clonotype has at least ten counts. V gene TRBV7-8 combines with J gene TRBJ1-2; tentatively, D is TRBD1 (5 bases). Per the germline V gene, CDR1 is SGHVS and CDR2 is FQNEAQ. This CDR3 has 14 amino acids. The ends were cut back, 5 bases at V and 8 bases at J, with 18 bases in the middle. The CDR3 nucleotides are TGTGCCAGCAGCCCGAGGGGTGCAGGGATAGGCTACACCTTC. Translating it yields CASSPRGAGIGYTF.

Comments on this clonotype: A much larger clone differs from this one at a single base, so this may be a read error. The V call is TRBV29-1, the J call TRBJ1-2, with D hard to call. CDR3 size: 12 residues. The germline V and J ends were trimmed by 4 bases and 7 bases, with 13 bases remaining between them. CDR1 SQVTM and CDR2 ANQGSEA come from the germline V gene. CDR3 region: CSVAPASCGYTF. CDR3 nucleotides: TGCAGCGTTGCCCCTGCGTCCTGTGGCTACACCTTC.

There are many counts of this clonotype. This CDR3 is CASSWTSRTRGSDTQYF. CDR3 in DNA: TGTGCCAGCAGTTGGACATCCCGGACTAGGGGGTCAGATACGCAGTATTTT. This chain links TRBV7-9 with TRBJ2-3, with D possibly matching TRBD2 (7 bases). The CDR3 runs to 17 residues. Trimming shortened V by 6 bases and J by 4 bases, and 23 bases separated the two germline ends. Germline lookup yields CDR1 SEHNR and CDR2 FQNEAQ (reference sequence).

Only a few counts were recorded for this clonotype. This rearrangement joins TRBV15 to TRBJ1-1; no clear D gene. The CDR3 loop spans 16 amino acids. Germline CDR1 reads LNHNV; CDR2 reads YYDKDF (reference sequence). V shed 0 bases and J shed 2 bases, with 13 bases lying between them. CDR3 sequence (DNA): TGTGCCACCAGCAGAGATCGGACGGCCATTAACACTGAAGCTTTCTTT. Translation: CATSRDRTAINTEAFF. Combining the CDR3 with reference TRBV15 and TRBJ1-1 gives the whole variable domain DAMVIQNPRYQVTQFGKPVTLSCSQTLNHNVMYWYQQKSSQAPKLLFHYYDKDFNNEADTPDNFQSRRPNTSFCFLDIRSPGLGDTAMYLCATSRDRTAINTEAFFGQGTRLTVV.

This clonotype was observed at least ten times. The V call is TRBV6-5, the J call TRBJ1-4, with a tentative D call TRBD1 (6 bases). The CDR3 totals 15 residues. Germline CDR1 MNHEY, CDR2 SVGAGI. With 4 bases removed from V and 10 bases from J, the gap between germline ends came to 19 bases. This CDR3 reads CASSSDGTRRGKLFF. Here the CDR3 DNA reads TGTGCCAGCAGTTCGGACGGGACAAGGAGGGGAAAACTGTTTTTT.

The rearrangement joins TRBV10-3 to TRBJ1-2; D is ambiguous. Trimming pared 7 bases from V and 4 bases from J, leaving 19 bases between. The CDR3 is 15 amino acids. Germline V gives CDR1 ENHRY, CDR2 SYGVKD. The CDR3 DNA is TGTGCCATCACCGTTGCCCTCGGTGGAGTCTATGGCTACACCTTC. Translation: CAITVALGGVYGYTF.

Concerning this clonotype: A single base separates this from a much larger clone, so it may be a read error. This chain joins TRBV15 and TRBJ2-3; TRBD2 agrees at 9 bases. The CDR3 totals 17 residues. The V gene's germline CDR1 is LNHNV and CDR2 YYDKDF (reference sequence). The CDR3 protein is CATSRDRRGGLTDTRYF. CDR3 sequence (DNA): TGTGCCACCAGCAGAGATAGGCGGGGGGGGCTCACAGATACGCGGTATTTT.

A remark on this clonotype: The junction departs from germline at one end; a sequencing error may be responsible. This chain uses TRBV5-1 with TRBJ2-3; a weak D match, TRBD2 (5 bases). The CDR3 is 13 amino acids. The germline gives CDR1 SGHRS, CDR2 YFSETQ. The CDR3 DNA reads TGCGCCAGCAGCCCACCTAGCACAGATACGCGGTATTTT. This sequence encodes CASSPPSTDTRYF.

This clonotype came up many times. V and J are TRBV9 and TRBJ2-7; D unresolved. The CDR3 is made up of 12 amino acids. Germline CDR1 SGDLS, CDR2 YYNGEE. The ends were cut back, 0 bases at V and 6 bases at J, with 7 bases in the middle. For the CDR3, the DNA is TGTGCCAGCAGCGTAGCTGATAGCGAGCAGTACTTC. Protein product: CASSVADSEQYF.

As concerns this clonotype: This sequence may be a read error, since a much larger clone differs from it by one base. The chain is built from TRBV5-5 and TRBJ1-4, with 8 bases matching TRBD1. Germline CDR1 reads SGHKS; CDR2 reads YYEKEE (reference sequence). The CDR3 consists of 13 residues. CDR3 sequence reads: CACSRQGNEKLFF. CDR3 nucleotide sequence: TGTGCCTGCAGCCGACAGGGGAATGAAAAACTGTTTTTT. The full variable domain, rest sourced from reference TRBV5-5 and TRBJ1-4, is DAGVTQSPTHLIKTRGQQVTLRCSPISGHKSVSWYQQVLGQGPQFIFQYYEKEERGRGNFPDRFSARQFPNYSSELNVNALLLGDSALYLCACSRQGNEKLFFGSGTQLSVL.

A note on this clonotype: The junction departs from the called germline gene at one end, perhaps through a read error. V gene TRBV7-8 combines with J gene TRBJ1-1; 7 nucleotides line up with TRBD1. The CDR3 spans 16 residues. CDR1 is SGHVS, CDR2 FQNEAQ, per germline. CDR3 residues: CVSSLAAGGLSTEAFF. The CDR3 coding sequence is TGTGTCAGCAGCTTAGCGGCAGGGGGGCTCTCCACTGAAGCTTTCTTT.

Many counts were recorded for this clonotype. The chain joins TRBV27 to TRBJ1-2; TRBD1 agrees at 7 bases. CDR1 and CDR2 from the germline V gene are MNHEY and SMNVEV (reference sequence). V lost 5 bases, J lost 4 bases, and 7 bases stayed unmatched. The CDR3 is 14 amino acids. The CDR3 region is CASSPRDRVYGYTF. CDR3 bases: TGTGCCAGCAGTCCACGGGACAGAGTCTATGGCTACACCTTC.

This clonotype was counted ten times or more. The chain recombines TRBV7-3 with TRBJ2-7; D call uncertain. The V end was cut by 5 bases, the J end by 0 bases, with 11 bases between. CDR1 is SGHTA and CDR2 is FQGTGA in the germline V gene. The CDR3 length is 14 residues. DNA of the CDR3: TGTGCCAGCAGCCCCCAGGACGACTCCTACGAGCAGTACTTC. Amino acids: CASSPQDDSYEQYF. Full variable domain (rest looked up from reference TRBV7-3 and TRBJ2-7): GAGVSQTPSNKVTEKGKYVELRCDPISGHTALYWYRQSLGQGPEFLIYFQGTGAADDSGLPNDRFFAVRPEGSVSTLKIQRTERGDSAVYLCASSPQDDSYEQYFGPGTRLTVT.

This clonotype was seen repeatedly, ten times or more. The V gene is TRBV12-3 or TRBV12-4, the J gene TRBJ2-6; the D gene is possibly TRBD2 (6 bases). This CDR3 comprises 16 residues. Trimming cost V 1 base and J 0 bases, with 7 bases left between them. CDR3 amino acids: CASSLVGGSGANVLTF. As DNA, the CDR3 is TGTGCCAGCAGTTTAGTCGGGGGCTCTGGGGCCAACGTCCTGACTTTC.

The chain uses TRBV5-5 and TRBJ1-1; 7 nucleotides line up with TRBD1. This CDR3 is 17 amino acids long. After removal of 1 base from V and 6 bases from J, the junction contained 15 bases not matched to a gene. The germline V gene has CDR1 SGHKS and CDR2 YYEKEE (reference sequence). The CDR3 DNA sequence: TGTGCCAGCAGCTTGAATCCCCCGGGACAGCTGATACCTGAAGCTTTCTTT. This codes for CASSLNPPGQLIPEAFF.